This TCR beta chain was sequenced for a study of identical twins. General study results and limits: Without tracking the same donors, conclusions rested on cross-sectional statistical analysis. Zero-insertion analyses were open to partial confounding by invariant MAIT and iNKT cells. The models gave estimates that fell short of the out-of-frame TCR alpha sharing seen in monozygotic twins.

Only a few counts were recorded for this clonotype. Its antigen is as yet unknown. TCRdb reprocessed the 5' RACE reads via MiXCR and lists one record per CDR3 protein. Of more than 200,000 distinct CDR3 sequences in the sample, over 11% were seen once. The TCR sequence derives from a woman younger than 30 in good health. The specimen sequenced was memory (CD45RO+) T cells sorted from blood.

The DNA of the CDR3 is TGTGCCTGGAGGGGACAGGGGAACACCGGGGAGCTGTTTTTT. Residues: CAWRGQGNTGELFF. J is TRBJ2-2 and V is TRBV30, with TRBD1 matching 9 bases. Unmatched junction bases numbered 0, after V lost 3 bases and J lost 1 base. Germline V gene data show CDR1 as GTSNPN and CDR2 as SVGIG (reference sequence). There are 14 residues in the CDR3.